One and the same sample provided the 27 T cell receptor beta chains below, sequenced in a study of T cell repertoires in cytomegalovirus infection. TCRdb re-called the reads with MiXCR, one entry per CDR3 protein. The sample yields some 390,000 distinct CDR3 sequences, 15% to 20% seen once. Sample: PBMCs. These receptors were obtained from a human donor in good health (CMV status not recorded). Some clones in this sample may be carry-over from other donors' samples.

The sample holds many counts of this clonotype. The chain employs TRBV7-2 and TRBJ2-7, with D tentatively TRBD2 (5 bases). Per germline, CDR1 SGHTA and CDR2 FQGNSA. The CDR3 spans 13 residues. V was pared by 5 bases and J by 4 bases, with 12 bases between. The CDR3 reads CASSTRTSYEQYF. For the CDR3, the DNA is TGTGCCAGCAGCACAAGGACTTCTTACGAGCAGTACTTC.

At least ten counts were recorded for this clonotype. Here the CDR3 reads CASSLERTSGELFF. CDR3 DNA: TGTGCCAGCAGCTTAGAAAGGACTTCCGGGGAGCTGTTTTTT. The rearrangement uses TRBV7-2 and TRBJ2-2; D is possibly TRBD2 (5 bases). This CDR3 is 14 amino acids long. The V and J ends lost 1 base and 6 bases respectively, with 9 bases between them. Germline V gene data show CDR1 as SGHTA and CDR2 as FQGNSA. Full variable domain (outside the CDR3, taken from reference TRBV7-2 and TRBJ2-2): GAGVSQSPSNKVTEKGKDVELRCDPISGHTALYWYRQSLGQGLEFLIYFQGNSAPDKSGLPSDRFSAERTGGSVSTLTIQRTQQEDSAVYLCASSLERTSGELFFGEGSRLTVL.

There are a few counts of this clonotype. The chain carries TRBV4-2 and TRBJ2-5; 7 bases fit TRBD1. Per the germline V gene, CDR1 is LGHNA and CDR2 is YNFKEQ. Trimming cost V 4 bases and J 5 bases; bases outside gene matches: 7. The CDR3 consists of 14 residues. The CDR3 is CASSRATGLETQYF. CDR3 in DNA: TGTGCCAGCAGCCGGGCGACAGGGCTGGAGACCCAGTACTTC.

This clonotype was counted many times. The rearrangement joins TRBV7-2 to TRBJ2-2; D is ambiguous. Deletions cut 5 bases from V and 10 bases from J, with 11 bases between. The CDR3 extends over 12 amino acids. Germline CDR1 is SGHTA and CDR2 is FQGNSA. The DNA of the CDR3 is TGTGCCAGCAGCCGGAGTAAGCTGGAGCTGTTTTTT. It encodes CASSRSKLELFF. Combining the CDR3 with reference TRBV7-2 and TRBJ2-2 gives the whole variable domain GAGVSQSPSNKVTEKGKDVELRCDPISGHTALYWYRQSLGQGLEFLIYFQGNSAPDKSGLPSDRFSAERTGGSVSTLTIQRTQQEDSAVYLCASSRSKLELFFGEGSRLTVL.

This clonotype was seen many times. The V gene is TRBV7-9, the J gene TRBJ2-1; possibly TRBD1 or TRBD2 for D (6 bases each). CDR3 length: 15 amino acids. The germline V gene has CDR1 SEHNR and CDR2 FQNEAQ (reference sequence). The ends were cut back, 5 bases at V and 7 bases at J, with 18 bases in the middle. For the CDR3, the DNA is TGTGCCAGCAGCCCATGGGGGGCGCCGGAAAATGAGCAGTTCTTC. Protein sequence: CASSPWGAPENEQFF. Full variable domain (rest looked up from reference TRBV7-9 and TRBJ2-1): DTGVSQNPRHKITKRGQNVTFRCDPISEHNRLYWYRQTLGQGPEFLTYFQNEAQLEKSRLLSDRFSAERPKGSFSTLEIQRTEQGDSAMYLCASSPWGAPENEQFFGPGTRLTVL.

V is TRBV4-2 and J is TRBJ1-4; D remains ambiguous. In germline, CDR1 is LGHNA, CDR2 YNFKEQ. The germline V and J ends were trimmed by 4 bases and 5 bases, with 14 bases remaining between them. The CDR3 contains 15 residues. The CDR3 spells CASSPYGSSNEKLFF. The CDR3 DNA is TGTGCCAGCAGCCCTTACGGCAGTTCGAATGAAAAACTGTTTTTT.

This clonotype showed up many times. The chain has TRBV7-2 and TRBJ1-2; no reliable D call. This CDR3 has 13 amino acids. Trimming took 2 bases from V and 8 from J, leaving 12 bases between them. Looked up from germline, CDR1 is SGHTA and CDR2 is FQGNSA. The CDR3 bases are TGTGCCAGCAGCTTAAGTTACGGCTCCGGCTACACCTTC. Encoded protein: CASSLSYGSGYTF.

The chain uses TRBV12-3 or TRBV12-4 and TRBJ2-1; no reliable D call. The CDR3 spans 12 residues. Trimming shortened V by 5 bases and J by 9 bases, and 11 bases separated the two germline ends. Here the CDR3 reads CASSPTAGEQFF. The CDR3 DNA follows: TGTGCCAGCAGTCCCACTGCCGGTGAGCAGTTCTTC.

The rearrangement joins TRBV7-9 to TRBJ1-4; D possibly corresponds to TRBD1 (5 bases). The CDR3 runs 15 residues. V dropped 5 bases and J dropped 4 bases, with 14 bases sitting between them. The germline V gene has CDR1 SEHNR and CDR2 FQNEAQ (reference sequence). The CDR3 nucleotides read TGTGCCAGCAGCCCGCCCGACAGACGTAATGAAAAACTGTTTTTT. It translates to CASSPPDRRNEKLFF.

A few counts support this clonotype. The chain uses TRBV11-2 and TRBJ2-3, with D maybe TRBD2 (5 bases). V gave up 1 base and J gave up 4 bases, with 15 bases separating them. CDR3 size: 16 residues. The germline CDR1 and CDR2 sequences are SGHAT and FQNNGV. CDR3 sequence: CASSLGWLARADTQYF. In DNA, the CDR3 is TGTGCCAGCAGCTTAGGGTGGCTAGCTAGGGCAGATACGCAGTATTTT.

This chain uses TRBV7-2 with TRBJ1-2; no definite D call. This CDR3 has 14 amino acids. Germline V gene data show CDR1 as SGHTA and CDR2 as FQGNSA. V dropped 1 base and J dropped 8 bases, with 14 bases sitting between them. The CDR3 DNA follows: TGTGCCAGCAGCTTAGGTCAGGTCCAAGGGGGCTACACCTTC. This encodes CASSLGQVQGGYTF.

In its sample, this clonotype was seen many times. The gene calls are TRBV7-3 and TRBJ2-7, with D perhaps TRBD1 (6 bases). Germline V lookup: CDR1 SGHTA, CDR2 FQGTGA. CDR3 size: 13 residues. Trimming cost V 4 bases and J 6 bases, with 13 bases left between them. The CDR3 here is CASSSRQDREQYF. The CDR3 DNA follows: TGTGCCAGCAGCTCACGACAGGACCGCGAGCAGTACTTC.

The gene calls are TRBV7-2 and TRBJ2-5; TRBD2 agrees at 7 bases. The CDR3 length is 14 residues. The V gene end was trimmed by 7 bases and the J gene end by 5 bases; junction bases not matched to a gene: 10. Germline V gene lookup returns CDR1 SGHTA and CDR2 FQGNSA. The DNA for the CDR3 is TGTGCCAGCACCCCCTTGGGGGGGTTCGAGACCCAGTACTTC. Translated, it gives CASTPLGGFETQYF.

This chain joins TRBV27 and TRBJ1-2; tentatively, D is TRBD1 (6 bases). The V gene lost 5 bases and the J gene lost 6 bases, with 22 bases spanning the gap. This CDR3 contains 16 residues. CDR1 and CDR2 from the germline V gene are MNHEY and SMNVEV (reference sequence). The CDR3 here is CASSPRGDIRSHGYTF. DNA for the CDR3: TGTGCCAGCAGTCCTCGGGGGGACATAAGAAGCCATGGCTACACCTTC.

This clonotype has a count of ten or more. The germline gene is not matched at one end of the junction; a read error may be the cause. The chain couples TRBV19 to TRBJ2-7; weak D call: TRBD2 (5 bases). Germline CDR1 and CDR2: LNHDA and SQIVND (reference sequence). The CDR3 loop spans 13 amino acids. Written as DNA, the CDR3 is TGCGCCAGCAGCCCCGGACTGGGATACGAGCAGTACTTC. This translates into CASSPGLGYEQYF. Full variable domain (missing parts from reference TRBV19 and TRBJ2-7): DGGITQSPKYLFRKEGQNVTLSCEQNLNHDAMYWYRQDPGQGLRLIYYSQIVNDFQKGDIAEGYSVSREKKESFPLTVTSAQKNPTAFYLCASSPGLGYEQYFGPGTRLTVT.

In this sample, this clonotype turned up many times. The rearrangement links TRBV7-2 to TRBJ2-1, with D possibly being TRBD2 (5 bases). CDR3 length: 15 residues. Germline V gene sequence: CDR1 SGHTA, CDR2 FQGNSA. The ends were cut back, 1 base at V and 7 bases at J, with 14 bases in the middle. CDR3 nucleotide sequence: TGTGCCAGCAGCTTAGGTGGGCTAGCTCGGAATGAGCAGTTCTTC. It yields the protein CASSLGGLARNEQFF.

This clonotype was seen repeatedly, ten times or more. The chain couples TRBV7-8 to TRBJ1-1; a weak D match, TRBD1 (6 bases). Per the germline V gene, CDR1 is SGHVS and CDR2 is FQNEAQ. The CDR3 is 13 residues long. The germline V and J ends were trimmed by 5 bases and 11 bases, with 18 bases remaining between them. The CDR3 DNA reads as TGTGCCAGCAGCCCACGGGGGCAGGGCACGGCTTTCTTT. As protein: CASSPRGQGTAFF.

There are a few counts of this clonotype. The rearrangement joins TRBV18 to TRBJ2-1; 7 bases are shared with TRBD1. Germline CDR1 is KGHSH and CDR2 is LQKENI. The CDR3 is 16 amino acids. Trimming at V came to 1 base and at J to 6 bases, leaving 9 bases not matched to a gene. The CDR3 region has the DNA TGTGCCAGCTCACCACTCGGGCAGGGGGTACCCAATGAGCAGTTCTTC. This translates into CASSPLGQGVPNEQFF.

This chain links TRBV12-5 with TRBJ2-3; 9 positions agree with TRBD2. Germline CDR1 is LGHNT and CDR2 is FRNRAP. Germline trimming cut 7 bases from V and 4 bases from J; bases unmatched to any gene: 12. CDR3 length: 16 residues. CDR3: CASAPRAGGLADTQYF. The CDR3 coding sequence is TGTGCTAGTGCCCCGAGAGCGGGAGGACTGGCAGATACGCAGTATTTT.

This sequence joins TRBV30 and TRBJ2-5; D tentatively fits TRBD1 or TRBD2 (6 bases each). The CDR3 extends over 16 amino acids. Trimming removed 0 bases from V and 2 bases from J, with 16 bases in between. Germline V lookup: CDR1 GTSNPN, CDR2 SVGIG (reference sequence). CDR3 coding DNA: TGTGCCTGGAGTGTGGGGGCTAGCGTACAACAAGAGACCCAGTACTTC. It encodes CAWSVGASVQQETQYF.

This clonotype was detected a few times. The chain joins TRBV19 to TRBJ1-6; no clear D. Trimming stripped 9 bases from V and 4 bases from J, with 19 bases between. Per germline, CDR1 LNHDA and CDR2 SQIVND (reference sequence). The CDR3 length is 16 residues. The CDR3 sequence is CASPTPPDGYNSPLHF. The CDR3 nucleotides read TGTGCCAGCCCCACTCCACCCGATGGGTATAATTCACCCCTCCACTTT. Filled out from reference TRBV19 and TRBJ1-6, the complete variable domain reads DGGITQSPKYLFRKEGQNVTLSCEQNLNHDAMYWYRQDPGQGLRLIYYSQIVNDFQKGDIAEGYSVSREKKESFPLTVTSAQKNPTAFYLCASPTPPDGYNSPLHFGNGTRLTVT.

The table lists this clonotype with a few counts. V and J are TRBV20-1 and TRBJ2-5, with 11 positions matching TRBD2. CDR3 length equals 14 residues. Germline assignment: CDR1 DFQATT and CDR2 SNEGSKA (reference sequence). The J segment lost 4 bases and the V segment lost 5 bases, leaving 6 bases of the junction unmatched. CDR3 region: CSAEATSGRETQYF. The CDR3 coding sequence is TGCAGTGCTGAGGCTACTAGCGGGAGAGAGACCCAGTACTTC.

There are a few counts of this clonotype. The CDR3 region has the DNA TGCAGTGCTACAGGGGGCGGGGGGGGCTACGAGCAGTACTTC. Amino acid sequence: CSATGGGGGYEQYF. The chain joins TRBV20-1 to TRBJ2-7; tentatively, D is TRBD2 (9 bases). V lost 4 bases to trimming and J lost 3 bases, with 16 bases between them. This CDR3 region has 14 residues. From germline, CDR1 is DFQATT and CDR2 SNEGSKA (reference sequence).

CDR3 protein: CASSLSSGSHEQYF. In DNA, the CDR3 is TGTGCCAGCAGCTTGTCTAGCGGGAGCCACGAGCAGTACTTC. J is TRBJ2-7 and V is TRBV11-2; 10 nucleotides line up with TRBD2. The CDR3 has 14 amino acids. Germline V gives CDR1 SGHAT, CDR2 FQNNGV. Unmatched junction bases numbered 4, after V lost 3 bases and J lost 5 bases.

This chain joins TRBV7-2 and TRBJ1-3; a possible D gene is TRBD1 (6 bases). The CDR3 contains 16 residues. Germline assignment: CDR1 SGHTA and CDR2 FQGNSA. V lost 1 base, J lost 1 base, and 11 bases lay in between. The CDR3 bases are TGTGCCAGCAGCTTAGTAGGGGGGCTATCTGGAAACACCATATATTTT. Protein sequence: CASSLVGGLSGNTIYF.

This clonotype was detected many times. J is TRBJ2-5 and V is TRBV7-2; 7 bases align to TRBD1. From germline, CDR1 is SGHTA and CDR2 FQGNSA. V lost 3 bases and J lost 4; bases outside the gene matches: 8. The CDR3 runs to 15 residues. This chain's CDR3 is CASSLGDREGETQYF. The CDR3 DNA reads TGTGCCAGCAGCTTGGGAGACAGGGAAGGAGAGACCCAGTACTTC.

This clonotype has just a few counts. V and J are TRBV29-1 and TRBJ2-7; D not certain. The CDR3 totals 13 residues. V was pared by 7 bases and J by 3 bases, with 16 bases between. The germline V gene has CDR1 SQVTM and CDR2 ANQGSEA. As DNA, the CDR3 is TGCAGCGCGGGCCCCGGCTTGGGCTACGAGCAGTACTTC. This encodes CSAGPGLGYEQYF.